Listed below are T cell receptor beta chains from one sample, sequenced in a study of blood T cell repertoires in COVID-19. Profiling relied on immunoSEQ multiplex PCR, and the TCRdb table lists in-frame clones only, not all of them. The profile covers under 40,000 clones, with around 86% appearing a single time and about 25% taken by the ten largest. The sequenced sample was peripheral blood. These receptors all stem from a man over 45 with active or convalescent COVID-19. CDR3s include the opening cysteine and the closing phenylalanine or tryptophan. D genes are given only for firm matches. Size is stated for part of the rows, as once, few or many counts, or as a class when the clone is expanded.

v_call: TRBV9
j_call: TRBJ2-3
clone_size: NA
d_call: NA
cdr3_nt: TGTGCCAGCAGCGCTGGCACAGATACGCAGTATTTT
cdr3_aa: CASSAGTDTQYF

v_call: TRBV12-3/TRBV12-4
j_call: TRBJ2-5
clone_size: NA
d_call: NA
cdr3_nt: TGTGCCAGCAGCCAAGCAGGAGGGACCCAGTACTTC
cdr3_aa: CASSQAGGTQYF

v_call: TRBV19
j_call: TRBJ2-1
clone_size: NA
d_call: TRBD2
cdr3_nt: TGTGCCAGACACGGCGAGCGGGGGGGGGACAATGAGCAGTTCTTC
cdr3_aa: CARHGERGGDNEQFF

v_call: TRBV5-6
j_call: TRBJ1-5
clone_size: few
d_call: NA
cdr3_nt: TGTGCCAGCAGTTACTCGCAGGGGATGGGCAATCAGCCCCAGCATTTT
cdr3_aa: CASSYSQGMGNQPQHF

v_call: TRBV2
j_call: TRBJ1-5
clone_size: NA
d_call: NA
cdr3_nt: TGTGCCAGCAGAGTCGACAGGAGCAATCAGCCCCAGCATTTT
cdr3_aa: CASRVDRSNQPQHF

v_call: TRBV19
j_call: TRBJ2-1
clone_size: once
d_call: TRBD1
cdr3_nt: TGTGCCAGTAGTATGTCCCGGGACAGGGAGGCCCTGGTCTTC
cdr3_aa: CASSMSRDREALVF

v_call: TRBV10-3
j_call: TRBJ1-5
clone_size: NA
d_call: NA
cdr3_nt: TGTGCCATCAGTGAGTACAGGGATAGCAATCAGCCCCAGCATTTT
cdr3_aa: CAISEYRDSNQPQHF

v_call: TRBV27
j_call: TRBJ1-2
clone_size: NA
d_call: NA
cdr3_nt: TGTGCCAGCAGTGGTACAGGTACCCCCAACTATGGCTACACCTTC
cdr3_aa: CASSGTGTPNYGYTF

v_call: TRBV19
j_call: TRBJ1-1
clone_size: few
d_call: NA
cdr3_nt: TGTGCCAGTATCTCTCGGAACACTGAAGCTTTCTTT
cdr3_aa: CASISRNTEAFF

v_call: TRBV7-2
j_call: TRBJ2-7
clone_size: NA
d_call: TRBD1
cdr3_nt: TGTGCCAGCAGGGGACAGGCCACCTACGAGCAGTACTTC
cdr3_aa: CASRGQATYEQYF

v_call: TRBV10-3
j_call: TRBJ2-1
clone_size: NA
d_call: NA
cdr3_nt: TGTGCCATCAGTGAATCCGTCAATGAGCAGTTCTTC
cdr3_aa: CAISESVNEQFF

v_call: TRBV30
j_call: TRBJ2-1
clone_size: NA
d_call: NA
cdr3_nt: TGTGCCTGGAGCCTACTAGTCTCCTACAATGAGCAGTTCTTC
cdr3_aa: CAWSLLVSYNEQFF

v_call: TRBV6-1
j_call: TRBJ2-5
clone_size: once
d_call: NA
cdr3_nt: TGTGCCAGCAGTGAAGCGTTGTTGGGGGCCGGAGAGACCCAGTACTTC
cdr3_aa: CASSEALLGAGETQYF

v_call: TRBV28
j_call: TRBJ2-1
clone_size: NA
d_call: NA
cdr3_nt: TGTGCCAGCAGTGCAGCCTACAATGAGCAGTTCTTC
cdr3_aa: CASSAAYNEQFF

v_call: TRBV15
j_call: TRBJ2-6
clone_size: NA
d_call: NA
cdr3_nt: TGTGCCACCAGCCCCCCGGGGGTCCCCGGGGCCAACGTCCTGACTTTC
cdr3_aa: CATSPPGVPGANVLTF

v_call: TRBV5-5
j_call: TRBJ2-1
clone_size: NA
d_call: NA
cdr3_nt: TGTGCCAGCAGCTTGGAGGGGCTCTGGGCCTACAATGAGCAGTTCTTC
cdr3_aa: CASSLEGLWAYNEQFF

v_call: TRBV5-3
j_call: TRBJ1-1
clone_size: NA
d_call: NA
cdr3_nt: TGTGCCAGAAGCTTGGTCTTAATGAACACTGAAGCTTTCTTT
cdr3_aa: CARSLVLMNTEAFF

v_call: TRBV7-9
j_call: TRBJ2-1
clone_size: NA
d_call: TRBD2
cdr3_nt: TGTGCCAGCAGCTTAACTGTACTAGCGGGAGGGAATGAGCAGTTCTTC
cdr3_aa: CASSLTVLAGGNEQFF

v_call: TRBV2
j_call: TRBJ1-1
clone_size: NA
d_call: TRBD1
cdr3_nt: TGTGCCAGCAGTGACAGGGGGCACACTGAAGCTTTCTTT
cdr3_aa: CASSDRGHTEAFF

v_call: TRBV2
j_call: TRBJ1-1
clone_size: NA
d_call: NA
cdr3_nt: TGTGCCAGCAGTCCCCAGATATCAATGAACACTGAAGCTTTCTTT
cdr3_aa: CASSPQISMNTEAFF

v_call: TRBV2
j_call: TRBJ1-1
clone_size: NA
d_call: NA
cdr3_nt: TGTGCCAGCAGTGAAGATGGTGGCGGTGAAGCTTTCTTT
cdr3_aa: CASSEDGGGEAFF

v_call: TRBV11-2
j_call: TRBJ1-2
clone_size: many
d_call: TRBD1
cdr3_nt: TGTGCCAGCAGCTCGCCGCGATCAGGGGGACACCGAAACTATGGCTACACCTTC
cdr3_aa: CASSSPRSGGHRNYGYTF